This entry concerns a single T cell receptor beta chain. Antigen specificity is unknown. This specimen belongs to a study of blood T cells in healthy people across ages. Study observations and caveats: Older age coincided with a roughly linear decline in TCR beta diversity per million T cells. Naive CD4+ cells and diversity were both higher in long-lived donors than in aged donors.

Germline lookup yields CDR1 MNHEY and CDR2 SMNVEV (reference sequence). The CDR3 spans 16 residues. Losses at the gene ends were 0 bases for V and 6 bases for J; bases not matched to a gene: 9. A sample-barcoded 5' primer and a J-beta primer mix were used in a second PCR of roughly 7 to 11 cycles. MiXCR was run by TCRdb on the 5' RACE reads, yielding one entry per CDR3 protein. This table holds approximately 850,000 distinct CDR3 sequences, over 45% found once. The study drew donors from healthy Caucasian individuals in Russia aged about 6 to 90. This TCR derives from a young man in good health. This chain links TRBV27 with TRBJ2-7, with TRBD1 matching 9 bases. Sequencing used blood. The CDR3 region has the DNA TGTGCCAGCAGTTTATCGGGGACAGGGTGGACCCGCGAGCAGTACTTC. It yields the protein CASSLSGTGWTREQYF.